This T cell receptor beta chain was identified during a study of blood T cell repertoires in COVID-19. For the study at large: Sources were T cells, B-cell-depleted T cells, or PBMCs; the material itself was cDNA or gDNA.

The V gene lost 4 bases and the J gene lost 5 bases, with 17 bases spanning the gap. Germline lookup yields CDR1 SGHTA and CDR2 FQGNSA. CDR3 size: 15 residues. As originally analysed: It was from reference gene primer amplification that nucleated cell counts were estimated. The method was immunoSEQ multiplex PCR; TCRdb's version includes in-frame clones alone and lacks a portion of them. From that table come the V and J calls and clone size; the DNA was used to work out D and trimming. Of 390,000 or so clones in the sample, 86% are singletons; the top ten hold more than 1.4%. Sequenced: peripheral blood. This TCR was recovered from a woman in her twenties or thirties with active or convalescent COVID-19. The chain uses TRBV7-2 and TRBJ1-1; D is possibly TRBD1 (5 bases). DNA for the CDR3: TGTGCCAGCAGCTCGCGCTACCAGGGTAATACTGAAGCTTTCTTT. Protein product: CASSSRYQGNTEAFF.